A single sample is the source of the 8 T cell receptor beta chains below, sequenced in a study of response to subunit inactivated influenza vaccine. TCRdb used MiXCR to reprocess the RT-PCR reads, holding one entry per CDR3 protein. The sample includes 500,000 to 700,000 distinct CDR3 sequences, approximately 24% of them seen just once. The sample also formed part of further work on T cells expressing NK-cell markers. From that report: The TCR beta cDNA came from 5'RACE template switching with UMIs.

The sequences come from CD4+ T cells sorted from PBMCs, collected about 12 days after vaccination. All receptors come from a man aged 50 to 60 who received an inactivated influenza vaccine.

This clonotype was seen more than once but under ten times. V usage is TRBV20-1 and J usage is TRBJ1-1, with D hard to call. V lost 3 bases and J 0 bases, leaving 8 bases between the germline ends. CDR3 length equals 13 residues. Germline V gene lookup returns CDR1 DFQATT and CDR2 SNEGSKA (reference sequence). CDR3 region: CSARTPLNTEAFF. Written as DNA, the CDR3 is TGCAGTGCTAGGACACCCTTGAACACTGAAGCTTTCTTT.

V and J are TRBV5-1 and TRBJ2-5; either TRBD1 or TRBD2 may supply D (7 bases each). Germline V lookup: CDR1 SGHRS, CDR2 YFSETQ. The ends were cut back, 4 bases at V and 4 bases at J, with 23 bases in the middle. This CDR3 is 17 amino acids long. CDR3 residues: CASSRSARTGEGETQYF. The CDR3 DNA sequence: TGCGCCAGCAGCCGTTCCGCCAGAACAGGGGAGGGAGAGACCCAGTACTTC.

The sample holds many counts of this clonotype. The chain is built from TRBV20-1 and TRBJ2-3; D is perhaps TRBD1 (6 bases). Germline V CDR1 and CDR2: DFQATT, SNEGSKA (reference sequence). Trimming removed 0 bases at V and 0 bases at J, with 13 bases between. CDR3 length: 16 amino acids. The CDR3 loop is CSARDFRDTSTDTQYF. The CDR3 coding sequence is TGCAGTGCTAGAGATTTCCGGGACACTAGCACAGATACGCAGTATTTT.

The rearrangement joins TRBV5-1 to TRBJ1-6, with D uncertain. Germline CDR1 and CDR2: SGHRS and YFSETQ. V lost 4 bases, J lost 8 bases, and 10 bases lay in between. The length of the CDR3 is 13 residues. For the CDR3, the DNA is TGCGCCAGCAGCCATAAGGGAGATTCACCCCTCCACTTT. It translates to CASSHKGDSPLHF.

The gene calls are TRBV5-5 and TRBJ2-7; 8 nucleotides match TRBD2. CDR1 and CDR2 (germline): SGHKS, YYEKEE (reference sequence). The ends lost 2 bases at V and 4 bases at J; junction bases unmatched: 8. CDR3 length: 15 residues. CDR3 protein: CASSLNPGGAYEQYF. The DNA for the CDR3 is TGTGCCAGCAGCTTAAACCCCGGGGGGGCGTACGAGCAGTACTTC.

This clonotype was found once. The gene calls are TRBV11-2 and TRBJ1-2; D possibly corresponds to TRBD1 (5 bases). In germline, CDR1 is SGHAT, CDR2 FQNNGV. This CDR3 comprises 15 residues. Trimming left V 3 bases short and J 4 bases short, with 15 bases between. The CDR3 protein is CASSLGREGSYGYTF. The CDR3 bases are TGTGCCAGCAGCTTGGGACGGGAGGGCAGCTATGGCTACACCTTC. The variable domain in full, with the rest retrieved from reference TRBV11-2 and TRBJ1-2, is EAGVAQSPRYKIIEKRQSVAFWCNPISGHATLYWYQQILGQGPKLLIQFQNNGVVDDSQLPKDRFSAERLKGVDSTLKIQPAKLEDSAVYLCASSLGREGSYGYTFGSGTRLTVV.

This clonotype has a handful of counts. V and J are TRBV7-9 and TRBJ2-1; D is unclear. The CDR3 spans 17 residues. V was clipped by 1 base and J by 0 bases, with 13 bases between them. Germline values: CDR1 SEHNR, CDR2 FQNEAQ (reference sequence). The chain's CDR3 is CASSLVWQLSSYNEQFF. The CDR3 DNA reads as TGTGCCAGCAGCTTAGTGTGGCAGCTTAGCTCCTACAATGAGCAGTTCTTC.

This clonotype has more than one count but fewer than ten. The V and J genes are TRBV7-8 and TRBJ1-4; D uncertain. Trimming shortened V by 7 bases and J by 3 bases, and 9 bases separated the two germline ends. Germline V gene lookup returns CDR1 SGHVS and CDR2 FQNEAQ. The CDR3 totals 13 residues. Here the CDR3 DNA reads TGTGCCAGCACTTGGGGAGCTAATGAAAAACTGTTTTTT. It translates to CASTWGANEKLFF.